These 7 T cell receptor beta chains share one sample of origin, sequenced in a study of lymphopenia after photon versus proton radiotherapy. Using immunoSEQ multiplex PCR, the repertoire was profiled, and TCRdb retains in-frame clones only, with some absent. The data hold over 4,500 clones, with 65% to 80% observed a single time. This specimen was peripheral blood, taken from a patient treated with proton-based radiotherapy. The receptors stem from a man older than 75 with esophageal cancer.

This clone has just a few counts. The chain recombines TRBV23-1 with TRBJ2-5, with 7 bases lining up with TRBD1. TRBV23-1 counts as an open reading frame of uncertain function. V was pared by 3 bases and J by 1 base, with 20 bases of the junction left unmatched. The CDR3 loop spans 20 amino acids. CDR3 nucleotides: TGCGCCAGCAGTCAGAATCCTAGAATAGACGGGACAGCTTCCCAAGAGACCCAGTACTTC. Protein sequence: CASSQNPRIDGTASQETQYF.

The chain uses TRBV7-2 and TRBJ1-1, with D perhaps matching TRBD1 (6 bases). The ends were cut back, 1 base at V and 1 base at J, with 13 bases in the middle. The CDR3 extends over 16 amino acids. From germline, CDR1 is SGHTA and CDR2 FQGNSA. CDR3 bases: TGTGCCAGCAGCTTAGTGTTGTGGGGGGCGAACACTGAAGCTTTCTTT. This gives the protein CASSLVLWGANTEAFF.

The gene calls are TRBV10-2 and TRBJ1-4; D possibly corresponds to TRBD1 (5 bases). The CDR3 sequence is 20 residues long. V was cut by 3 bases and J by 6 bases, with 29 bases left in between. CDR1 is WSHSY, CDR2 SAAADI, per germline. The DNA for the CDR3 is TGCGCCAGCAGTGACCGATACGTGGGACCCCTCTCGGAGTTGGATGAAAAACTGTTTTTT. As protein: CASSDRYVGPLSELDEKLFF.

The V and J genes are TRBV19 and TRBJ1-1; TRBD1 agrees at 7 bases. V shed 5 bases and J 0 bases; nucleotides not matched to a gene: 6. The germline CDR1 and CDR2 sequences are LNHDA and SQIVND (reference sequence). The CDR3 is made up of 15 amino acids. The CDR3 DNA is TGTGCCAGTAGTCTACAGGGGTTCATGAACACTGAAGCTTTCTTT. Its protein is CASSLQGFMNTEAFF.

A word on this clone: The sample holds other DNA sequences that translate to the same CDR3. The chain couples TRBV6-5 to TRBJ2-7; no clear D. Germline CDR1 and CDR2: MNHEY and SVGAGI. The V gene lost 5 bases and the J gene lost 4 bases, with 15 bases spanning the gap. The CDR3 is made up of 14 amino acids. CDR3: CASSPKDPPYEQYF. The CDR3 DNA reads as TGTGCCAGCAGTCCCAAGGACCCACCTTACGAGCAGTACTTC.

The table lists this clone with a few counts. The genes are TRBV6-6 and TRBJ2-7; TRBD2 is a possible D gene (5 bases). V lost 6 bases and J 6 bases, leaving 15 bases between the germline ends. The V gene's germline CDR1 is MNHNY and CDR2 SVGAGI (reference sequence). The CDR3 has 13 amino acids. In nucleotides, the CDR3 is TGTGCCAGCAGGCCAGATGAGGGTTCCGAGCAGTACTTC. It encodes CASRPDEGSEQYF.

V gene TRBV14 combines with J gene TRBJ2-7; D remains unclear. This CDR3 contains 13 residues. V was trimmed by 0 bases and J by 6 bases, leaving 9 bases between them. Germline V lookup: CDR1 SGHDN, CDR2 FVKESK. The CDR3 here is CASSQDPLFEQYF. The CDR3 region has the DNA TGTGCCAGCAGCCAAGACCCCCTGTTCGAGCAGTACTTC. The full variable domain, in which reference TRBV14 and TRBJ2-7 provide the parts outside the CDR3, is EAGVTQFPSHSVIEKGQTVTLRCDPISGHDNLYWYRRVMGKEIKFLLHFVKESKQDESGMPNNRFLAERTGGTYSTLKVQPAELEDSGVYFCASSQDPLFEQYFGPGTRLTVT.